Reported below is one T cell receptor beta chain. What antigen it recognizes has not been identified. Base qualities are not provided; no much larger clone lies one nucleotide away. Clipping removes 6 bases from V and 6 bases from J, with 16 as the unmatched junction base count. The germline V gene (reference sequence) gives CDR1 as LNHDA and CDR2 as SQIVND. The CDR3 goes from the cysteine to the phenylalanine over 16 residues. Only the CDR3 part of the read is kept: 48 bases, read in frame from the first base. TCRbeta CDR3 regions were amplified from genomic DNA by means of the immunoSEQ Assay, a bias-controlled multiplex PCR. The authors' pipeline ran thus. Within the assay, amplification of reference gene primers was used to estimate how many nucleated cells each sample contained. To quantify the absolute abundance of each unique TCRbeta CDR3 rearrangement, sequence reads were collapsed and filtered. For each sample, productive Simpson clonality was calculated by taking the square root of Simpson's diversity index across productive rearrangements. This is the immuneACCESS table as TCRdb keeps it, with only in-frame sequences that have V and J called. A part of the clones is gone; compared with another copy, unresolved V genes explain less than half, and the rest is unexplained. From that table come the V and J calls and clone size; the DNA was used to work out D and trimming. Present in this sample are tens of thousands of clones, 90% of which were seen just once. The ten largest clones represent under 0.6% of the sample.

One collaborating source in Seattle enrolled patients during active infection and followed them longitudinally through the course of disease. The collaborating institutions used their own protocols to collect whole blood in K2EDTA tubes. Collaborator samples were shipped for TCRbeta analysis as frozen whole blood, isolated PBMCs, or DNA extracted from either sample type. These data are taken from a study of blood T cell repertoires in COVID-19 (dated by TCRdb to about 2020). About the study as a whole: Samples covering the acute and convalescent phases of COVID-19 were provided by collaborators in the United States, Italy and Spain. The material from the prospective study consisted of cDNA or gDNA derived from T cells, B-cell-depleted T cells, or PBMCs. Subjects who had been exposed to COVID-19, were actively infected with it, or had recovered from it provided the deeply sampled blood TCRbeta repertoires that made up the dataset. The repertoires were released in a freely available public database meant as a resource for research on the immune response to SARS-CoV-2. Samples were obtained from the ongoing ImmuneRACE study (first 160 participants) and from about 1,300 subjects provided by 6 global collaborators. A de-identified subject ID, COVID-19 status, age in years and sex were almost always included in the sample metadata. Where available, HLA class I and class II types were taken from metadata supplied by the sample provider and were not determined by assay-based typing.

Points the paper makes about the study in general: How much clinical and demographic metadata was included differed by source and by participant, and the metadata was provided uncurated.

The rearrangement combines TRBV19 with TRBJ2-7, with 8 middle bases fitting TRBD1. The sample comprised peripheral blood. The receptor comes from a man between 45 and 60 years old with COVID-19, enrolled during active disease. This receptor carries the CDR3 CASSQWAANRGTEQYF. The DNA sequence is TGTGCCAGTAGCCAATGGGCGGCGAACAGGGGGACCGAGCAGTACTTC.